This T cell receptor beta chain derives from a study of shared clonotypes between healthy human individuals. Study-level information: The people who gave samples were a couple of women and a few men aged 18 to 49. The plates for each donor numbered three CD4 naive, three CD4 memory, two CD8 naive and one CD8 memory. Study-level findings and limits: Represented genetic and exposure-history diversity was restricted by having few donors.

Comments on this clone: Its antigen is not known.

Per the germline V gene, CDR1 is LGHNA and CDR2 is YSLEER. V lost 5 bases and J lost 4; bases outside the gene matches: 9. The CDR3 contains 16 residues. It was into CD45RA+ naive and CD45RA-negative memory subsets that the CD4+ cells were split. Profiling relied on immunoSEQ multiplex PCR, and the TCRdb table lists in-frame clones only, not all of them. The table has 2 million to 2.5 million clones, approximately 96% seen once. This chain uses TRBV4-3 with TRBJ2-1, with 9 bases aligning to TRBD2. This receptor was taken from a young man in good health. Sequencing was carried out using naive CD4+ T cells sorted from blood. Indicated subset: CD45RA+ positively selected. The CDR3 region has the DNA TGCGCCAGCAGCGAAAGGTGGCGGGAGGGGTACAATGAGCAGTTCTTC. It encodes CASSERWREGYNEQFF.